What follows are 8 T cell receptor beta chains derived from one specimen sequenced in a study of blood T cell repertoires in COVID-19. The method was immunoSEQ multiplex PCR; TCRdb's version includes in-frame clones alone and lacks a portion of them. The sample yields approximately 300,000 clones, 87% seen once. Sequenced: PBMCs or T cells enriched from blood (not recorded which). These receptors all stem from a woman in her twenties or thirties who had recovered from COVID-19.

The chain couples TRBV27 to TRBJ1-2; TRBD1 might be the D (5 bases). Germline CDR1 and CDR2: MNHEY and SMNVEV (reference sequence). The CDR3 runs to 16 residues. V was trimmed by 4 bases and J by 5 bases, leaving 20 bases between them. CDR3 DNA sequence: TGTGCCAGCAGTTCACTCCCCCGGACACATCAATATGGCTACACCTTC. Residues: CASSSLPRTHQYGYTF.

This clone has a handful of counts. The chain is built from TRBV30 and TRBJ1-2; tentatively, D is TRBD1 (5 bases). The CDR3 consists of 16 residues. Germline V gene sequence: CDR1 GTSNPN, CDR2 SVGIG (reference sequence). Trimming removed 3 bases at V and 4 bases at J, with 21 bases between. The CDR3 coding sequence is TGTGCCTGGAGCAACGTCAGGACACCAAGGGGCTATGGCTACACCTTC. It translates to CAWSNVRTPRGYGYTF.

The rearrangement links TRBV4-3 to TRBJ1-2, with TRBD1 as a possible D gene (5 bases). The CDR3 has 12 amino acids. The germline V gene encodes CDR1 LGHNA and CDR2 YSLEER. V was cut by 3 bases and J by 8 bases, with 10 bases left in between. For the CDR3, the DNA is TGCGCCAGCAGCCACTACCAGGGCGGCTACACCTTC. This codes for CASSHYQGGYTF.

The chain links TRBV10-3 to TRBJ1-1, with TRBD1 matching over 7 bases. Germline CDR1 and CDR2: ENHRY and SYGVKD. The V segment lost 3 bases and the J segment 10 bases; nucleotides outside the gene matches: 17. The CDR3 runs 16 residues. The CDR3 DNA is TGTGCCATCAGTGACCCTCACTACAGGGGCTTCGAGGGAGCTTTCTTT. It yields the protein CAISDPHYRGFEGAFF.

The J gene is TRBJ2-3, the V gene TRBV18; 10 nucleotides agree with TRBD2. Per the germline V gene, CDR1 is KGHSH and CDR2 is LQKENI. J gave up 5 bases and V 1 base, and 9 bases lay outside the gene matches. CDR3 length equals 17 residues. Here the CDR3 DNA reads TGTGCCAGCTCACCACAAACTAGCGGGGCCGGGAGAGATACGCAGTATTTT. Translating it yields CASSPQTSGAGRDTQYF.

The chain carries TRBV27 and TRBJ1-1; D remains unclear. The CDR3 has 14 amino acids. Per germline, CDR1 MNHEY and CDR2 SMNVEV (reference sequence). V was pared by 2 bases and J by 4 bases, with 11 bases between. The CDR3 DNA reads TGTGCCAGCAGTTTAGCCCGGGTCGGCACTGAAGCTTTCTTT. It yields the protein CASSLARVGTEAFF.

This clone was counted a few times. The chain employs TRBV9 and TRBJ1-1; TRBD1 might be the D (6 bases). This CDR3 is 15 amino acids long. Trimming took off 4 bases at V and 1 base at J, with 14 bases between the two ends. Germline V gene sequence: CDR1 SGDLS, CDR2 YYNGEE. In DNA form, the CDR3 reads TGTGCCAGCAGCTTCGACCCGACAGGGAACACTGAAGCTTTCTTT. It yields the protein CASSFDPTGNTEAFF.

This clone was seen more than once but under ten times. The chain employs TRBV5-1 and TRBJ2-5; 9 positions match TRBD2. V shed 3 bases and J 3 bases; nucleotides not matched to a gene: 9. This CDR3 has 16 amino acids. The germline CDR1 and CDR2 sequences are SGHRS and YFSETQ. The CDR3 nucleotides are TGCGCCAGCAGCTCGCATACGAGACTAGCGGAAGAGACCCAGTACTTC. Its protein product is CASSSHTRLAEETQYF.